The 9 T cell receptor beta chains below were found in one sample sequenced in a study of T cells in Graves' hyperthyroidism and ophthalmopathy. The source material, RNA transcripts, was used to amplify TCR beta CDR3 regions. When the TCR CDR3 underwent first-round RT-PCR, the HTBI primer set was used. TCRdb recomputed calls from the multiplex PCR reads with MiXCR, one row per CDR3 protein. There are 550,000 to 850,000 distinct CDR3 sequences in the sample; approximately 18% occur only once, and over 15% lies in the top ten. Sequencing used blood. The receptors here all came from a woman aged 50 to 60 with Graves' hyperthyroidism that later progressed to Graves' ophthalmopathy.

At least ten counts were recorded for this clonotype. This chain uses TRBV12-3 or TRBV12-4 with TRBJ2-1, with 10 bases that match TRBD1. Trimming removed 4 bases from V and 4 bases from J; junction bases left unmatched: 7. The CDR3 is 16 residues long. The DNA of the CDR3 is TGTGCCAGCAGTTCCACCGGGACAGGGGATTACAATGAGCAGTTCTTC. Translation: CASSSTGTGDYNEQFF.

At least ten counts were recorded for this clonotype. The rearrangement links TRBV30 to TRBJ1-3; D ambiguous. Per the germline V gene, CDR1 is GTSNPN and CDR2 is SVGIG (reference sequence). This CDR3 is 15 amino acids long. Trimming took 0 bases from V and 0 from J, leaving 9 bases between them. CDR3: CAWSVRTSSGNTIYF. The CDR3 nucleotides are TGTGCCTGGAGTGTACGAACTAGCTCTGGAAACACCATATATTTT.

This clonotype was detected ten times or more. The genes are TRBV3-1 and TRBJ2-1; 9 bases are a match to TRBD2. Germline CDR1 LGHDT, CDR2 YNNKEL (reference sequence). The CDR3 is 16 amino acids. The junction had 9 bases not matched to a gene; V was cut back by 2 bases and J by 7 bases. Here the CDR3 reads CASSQYGGGAGNEQFF. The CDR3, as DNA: TGTGCCAGCAGCCAATATGGCGGGGGGGCCGGGAATGAGCAGTTCTTC.

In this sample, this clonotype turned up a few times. The CDR3, as DNA: TGCGCCAGCAGCCAAGGGACGGTTAGCTCCTACAATGAGCAGTTCTTC. It translates to CASSQGTVSSYNEQFF. The chain links TRBV4-1 to TRBJ2-1; D not resolved. The length of the CDR3 is 16 residues. CDR1 and CDR2 from the germline V gene are MGHRA and YSYEKL. V lost 1 base and J 0 bases, leaving 10 bases between the germline ends.

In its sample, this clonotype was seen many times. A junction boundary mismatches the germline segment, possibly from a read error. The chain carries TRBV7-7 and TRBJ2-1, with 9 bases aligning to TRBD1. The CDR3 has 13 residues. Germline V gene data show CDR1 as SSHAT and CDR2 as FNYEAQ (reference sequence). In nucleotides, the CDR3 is TGTGCTAGCAGCCGGGACAGGGACAATGAGCAGTTCTTC. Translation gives CASSRDRDNEQFF.

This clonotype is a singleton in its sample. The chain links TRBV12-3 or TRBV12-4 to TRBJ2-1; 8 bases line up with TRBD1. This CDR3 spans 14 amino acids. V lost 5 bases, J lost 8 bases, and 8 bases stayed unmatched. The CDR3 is CASSPTDRGYEQFF. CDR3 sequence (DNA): TGTGCCAGCAGTCCTACTGACAGGGGCTATGAGCAGTTCTTC.

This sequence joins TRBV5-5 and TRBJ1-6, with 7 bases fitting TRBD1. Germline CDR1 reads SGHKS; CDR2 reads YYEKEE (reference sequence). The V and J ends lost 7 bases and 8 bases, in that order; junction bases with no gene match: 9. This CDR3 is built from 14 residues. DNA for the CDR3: TGTGCCAGCTGGGCAGACAGGGTTGATTCACCCCTCCACTTT. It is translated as CASWADRVDSPLHF.

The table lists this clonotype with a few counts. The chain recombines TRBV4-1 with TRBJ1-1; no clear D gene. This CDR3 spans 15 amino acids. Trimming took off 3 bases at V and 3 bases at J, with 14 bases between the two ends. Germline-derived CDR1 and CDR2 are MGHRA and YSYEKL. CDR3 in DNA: TGCGCCAGCAGCCAGACGTCAATGTCGGACACTGAAGCTTTCTTT. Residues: CASSQTSMSDTEAFF.

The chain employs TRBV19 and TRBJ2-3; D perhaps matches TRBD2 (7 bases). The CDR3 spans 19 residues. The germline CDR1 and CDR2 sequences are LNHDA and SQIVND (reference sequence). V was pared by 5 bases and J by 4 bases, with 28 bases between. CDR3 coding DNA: TGTGCCAGTAGTCCTTCTTCCGGCGGGGGCCATAGGTGGGCAGATACGCAGTATTTT. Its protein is CASSPSSGGGHRWADTQYF.